Below, 2 T cell receptor beta chains from the same sample are listed, as sequenced in a study of early T cells in non-severe SARS-CoV-2 infection. TCRdb re-derived calls from the 5' RACE reads in MiXCR, one entry per CDR3 protein. This sample yields roughly 93,000 distinct CDR3 sequences, of which over 12% are seen a single time; roughly 0.6% belongs to the top ten. The source material was whole blood. These receptors all come from an adult who was a healthcare worker with PCR-confirmed SARS-CoV-2 infection or an uninfected control (not recorded which).

This clonotype was detected a few times. J is TRBJ2-7 and V is TRBV6-6, with D possibly being TRBD2 (5 bases). The CDR3 is made up of 14 amino acids. Trimming shortened V by 6 bases and J by 3 bases, and 15 bases separated the two germline ends. Germline values: CDR1 MNHNY, CDR2 SVGAGI (reference sequence). The CDR3 region is CASSPAGSSYEQYV. CDR3 DNA sequence: TGTGCCAGCAGCCCTGCGGGTTCCAGCTACGAGCAGTACGTC.

This chain joins TRBV12-5 and TRBJ2-3; 9 bases line up with TRBD2. Germline V gene data show CDR1 as LGHNT and CDR2 as FRNRAP. The CDR3 has 18 amino acids. V shed 2 bases, J shed 2 bases, and the junction held 11 bases outside the gene matches. The CDR3 DNA reads as TGTGCTAGTGGTTTGCAGCGACTAGCGGTATTCCTCACAGATACGCAGTATTTT. Protein sequence: CASGLQRLAVFLTDTQYF.